This passage covers 25 T cell receptor beta chains from one sample sequenced in a study of T cells in Graves' hyperthyroidism and ophthalmopathy. Template material for amplifying TCR beta CDR3 regions consisted of RNA transcripts. The HTBI primer set served for first-round RT-PCR of the TCR CDR3. TCRdb re-called the multiplex PCR reads with MiXCR, one entry per CDR3 protein. The sample has a few hundred thousand distinct CDR3 sequences; roughly 15% are singletons. The sequenced sample consisted of blood. The receptors come from a woman in her thirties with Graves' ophthalmopathy.

On this clonotype itself: A read error may be the cause here, since a much bigger clone is one base away. The chain joins TRBV30 to TRBJ2-2, with D perhaps TRBD1 (7 bases). The CDR3 length is 15 residues. CDR1 is GTSNPN and CDR2 is SVGIG in the germline V gene (reference sequence). CDR3 region: CAWSLADRAVGGLFF. Written as DNA, the CDR3 is TGTGCCTGGAGTTTGGCCGACAGGGCGGTCGGGGGGCTGTTTTTT.

The genes are TRBV20-1 and TRBJ1-1; D possibly corresponds to TRBD1 (6 bases). CDR1 is DFQATT, CDR2 SNEGSKA, per germline (reference sequence). V was shortened by 0 bases and J by 1 base, with 9 bases between the two germline ends. The CDR3 consists of 14 residues. This CDR3 reads CSARDDRTNTEAFF. CDR3 bases: TGCAGTGCTAGAGACGACAGGACGAACACTGAAGCTTTCTTT.

This clonotype was detected many times. The rearrangement uses TRBV28 and TRBJ1-2; unclear D gene. Germline-derived CDR1 and CDR2 are MDHEN and SYDVKM. Trimming pared 4 bases from V and 3 bases from J, leaving 12 bases between. The CDR3 extends over 14 amino acids. The DNA for the CDR3 is TGTGCCAGCAGTTCTCCCAAAACGGACTATGGCTACACCTTC. Translation gives CASSSPKTDYGYTF.

V usage is TRBV6-1 and J usage is TRBJ2-5; perhaps TRBD1 as D (6 bases). The germline V gene has CDR1 MNHNS and CDR2 SASEGT. Trimming removed 3 bases from V and 0 bases from J, with 14 bases in between. CDR3 size: 16 residues. The CDR3 bases are TGTGCCAGCAGTGACCAGGGGAGAGAGGACCAAGAGACCCAGTACTTC. Its protein product is CASSDQGREDQETQYF.

On this clonotype: At one end, the junction sequence differs from germline, possibly due to a read error. The rearrangement uses TRBV12-3 or TRBV12-4 and TRBJ2-1; D gene uncertain. The CDR3 covers 14 residues. The CDR3 here is CASGLSRHYNEQFF. The CDR3 nucleotides are TGTGCCAGCGGTTTAAGTAGGCATTACAATGAGCAGTTCTTC.

A few counts support this clonotype. The chain is built from TRBV5-5 and TRBJ1-1; the match to TRBD1 covers 7 bases. The germline V gene has CDR1 SGHKS and CDR2 YYEKEE (reference sequence). CDR3 size: 13 residues. Trimming cost V 4 bases and J 4 bases; bases outside gene matches: 4. CDR3 sequence: CASSVTGFTEAFF. CDR3 DNA sequence: TGTGCCAGCAGCGTGACAGGGTTCACTGAAGCTTTCTTT.

This clonotype occurred many times. The chain is built from TRBV20-1 and TRBJ1-2; TRBD1 agrees at 8 bases. This CDR3 is 13 amino acids long. The V and J ends lost 3 bases and 2 bases, in that order; junction bases with no gene match: 2. Germline-derived CDR1 and CDR2 are DFQATT and SNEGSKA (reference sequence). The CDR3 nucleotides are TGCAGTGCTAGGGGACAGGTGAACTATGGCTACACCTTC. This translates into CSARGQVNYGYTF.

In this sample, this clonotype turned up a few times. A read error may be the cause here, since a much bigger clone is one base away. The chain has TRBV6-1 and TRBJ1-2, with TRBD1 matching over 8 bases. The germline gives CDR1 MNHNS, CDR2 SASEGT. The CDR3 is made up of 18 amino acids. CDR3: CASSQRNPGQDNFYGCTF. The CDR3 DNA sequence: TGTGCCAGCAGTCAGAGAAATCCGGGACAGGATAATTTTTATGGCTGCACCTTC.

This clonotype was observed many times. The chain has TRBV20-1 and TRBJ2-1; D gene unclear. The CDR3 sequence is 14 residues long. Germline CDR1 and CDR2: DFQATT and SNEGSKA (reference sequence). CDR3 protein: CSMPGDYSYNEQFF. Written as DNA, the CDR3 is TGCAGCATGCCGGGTGATTACTCCTACAATGAGCAGTTCTTC.

CDR3 nucleotide sequence: TGTGCCAGCAGTGGCATTATACCGGGCGACGAGCAGTACTTC. Translated: CASSGIIPGDEQYF. The chain has TRBV2 and TRBJ2-7; D uncertain. V lost 4 bases and J 5 bases, leaving 15 bases between the germline ends. Germline CDR1 is SNHLY and CDR2 is FYNNEI. The CDR3 is 14 residues long.

This clonotype was seen repeatedly, ten times or more. The chain links TRBV20-1 to TRBJ1-2; TRBD1 aligns across 9 bases. The V segment lost 4 bases and the J segment 8 bases; nucleotides outside the gene matches: 8. Germline V lookup: CDR1 DFQATT, CDR2 SNEGSKA (reference sequence). This CDR3 is 13 amino acids long. This CDR3 reads CSAIGTGRKGYTF. The CDR3 DNA reads as TGCAGTGCTATCGGGACAGGGCGGAAAGGCTACACCTTC.

At least ten counts were recorded for this clonotype. CDR3 DNA sequence: TGTGCCAGCAGTAGCCAGCGTTACCCCTACGAGCAGTACTTC. This translates into CASSSQRYPYEQYF. The J gene is TRBJ2-7, the V gene TRBV7-2; unclear D gene. Germline V lookup: CDR1 SGHTA, CDR2 FQGNSA. The V end was cut by 6 bases, the J end by 2 bases, with 14 bases between. The CDR3 covers 14 residues.

Concerning this clonotype itself: A read error may produce the germline difference seen at one junction end. V usage is TRBV5-1 and J usage is TRBJ1-1; no reliable D call. The CDR3 is 15 amino acids. The germline V gene encodes CDR1 SGHRS and CDR2 YFSETQ. DNA of the CDR3: TGTGCCAGCAGCTTGGCTGGCAGGAAGAACACTGAAGCTTTCTTT. Protein product: CASSLAGRKNTEAFF.

CDR3 DNA sequence: TGCAGCGTTGAAGATCGGGGAGACAGGTCTAAGCAGTTCTTC. This encodes CSVEDRGDRSKQFF. The rearrangement uses TRBV29-1 and TRBJ2-1; possible D gene TRBD1, 6 bases. CDR3 length: 14 residues. V lost 0 bases and J lost 11, with 17 bases in between. From germline, CDR1 is SQVTM and CDR2 ANQGSEA.

This clonotype was found many times. CDR3 protein: CASSEVREKTQYF. The CDR3 DNA is TGTGCCAGCAGTGAGGTCAGGGAAAAGACCCAGTACTTC. This chain joins TRBV2 and TRBJ2-5; a weak D match, TRBD1 (5 bases). Trimming removed 3 bases at V and 6 bases at J, with 11 bases between. Germline V CDR1 and CDR2: SNHLY, FYNNEI. There are 13 residues in the CDR3.

This clonotype was seen at least ten times. The CDR3 bases are TGTGCCAGCAGCTTAGGGGGGGACCAGCCCCAGCATTTT. Translated: CASSLGGDQPQHF. This sequence joins TRBV11-2 and TRBJ1-5; the D gene is possibly TRBD1 (5 bases). The germline CDR1 and CDR2 sequences are SGHAT and FQNNGV. V lost 1 base, J lost 7 bases, and 8 bases lay in between. The CDR3 is 13 residues long.

This chain links TRBV5-8 with TRBJ1-2, with 9 bases that match TRBD1. This CDR3 is built from 15 residues. Losses at the gene ends were 4 bases for V and 2 bases for J; bases not matched to a gene: 6. Per the germline V gene, CDR1 is SGHTS and CDR2 is YDEGEE. DNA for the CDR3: TGTGCCAGCAGCGTGGCCGGGACAGGGAACTATGGCTACACCTTC. Its translation is CASSVAGTGNYGYTF. The variable domain in full, completed from reference TRBV5-8 and TRBJ1-2, reads EAGVTQSPTHLIKTRGQQATLRCSPISGHTSVYWYQQALGLGLQFLLWYDEGEERNRGNFPPRFSGRQFPNYSSELNVNALELEDSALYLCASSVAGTGNYGYTFGSGTRLTVV.

This clonotype was counted many times. The chain joins TRBV20-1 to TRBJ1-1; possibly TRBD1 for D (6 bases). The CDR3 contains 13 residues. Trimming removed 5 bases from V and 1 base from J, with 11 bases in between. Germline CDR1 reads DFQATT; CDR2 reads SNEGSKA (reference sequence). The CDR3 protein is CSAPPGQNTEAFF. The CDR3 nucleotides are TGCAGTGCTCCTCCGGGACAGAACACTGAAGCTTTCTTT.

This clonotype was seen at least ten times. V and J are TRBV7-9 and TRBJ1-1, with D possibly TRBD1 on 5 matching bases. The germline V gene encodes CDR1 SEHNR and CDR2 FQNEAQ (reference sequence). V was pared by 1 base and J by 1 base, with 7 bases between. The CDR3 contains 14 residues. The CDR3 DNA follows: TGTGCCAGCAGCTTAGGGGACGGGAACACTGAAGCTTTCTTT. Amino acids: CASSLGDGNTEAFF.

This clonotype was seen many times. This chain links TRBV18 with TRBJ1-6; 9 bases line up with TRBD1. This CDR3 region has 14 residues. Germline-derived CDR1 and CDR2 are KGHSH and LQKENI. V shed 4 bases and J 7 bases; nucleotides not matched to a gene: 2. The CDR3 is CASSRGTGNSPLHF. The CDR3 coding sequence is TGTGCCAGCTCACGAGGGACAGGGAATTCACCCCTCCACTTT.

The rearrangement uses TRBV18 and TRBJ2-7, with D perhaps assigned TRBD1 or TRBD2 (6 bases each). Trimming left V 3 bases short and J 2 bases short, with 14 bases between. The CDR3 contains 15 residues. CDR1 is KGHSH and CDR2 is LQKENI in the germline V gene. CDR3 protein: CASSPRGRGTYEQYF. CDR3 coding DNA: TGTGCCAGCTCACCCCGGGGGCGTGGGACCTACGAGCAGTACTTC.

This clonotype has a count of ten or more. The chain couples TRBV5-5 to TRBJ1-1; D unresolved. The ends were cut back, 0 bases at V and 1 base at J, with 13 bases in the middle. In germline, CDR1 is SGHKS, CDR2 YYEKEE (reference sequence). The length of the CDR3 is 16 residues. CDR3 residues: CASSLGRLGGNTEAFF. The DNA for the CDR3 is TGTGCCAGCAGCTTGGGGAGGTTGGGCGGGAACACTGAAGCTTTCTTT.

The V call is TRBV9, the J call TRBJ1-2; D not resolved. The CDR3 is 12 amino acids. V was pared by 6 bases and J by 5 bases, with 11 bases between. In germline, CDR1 is SGDLS, CDR2 YYNGEE. The CDR3 reads CASNDGQYGYTF. The DNA for the CDR3 is TGTGCCAGCAATGATGGGCAGTATGGCTACACCTTC.

This clonotype was observed many times. The genes are TRBV18 and TRBJ2-3; 7 nucleotides align to TRBD1. The CDR3 loop spans 13 amino acids. V lost 10 bases to trimming and J lost 2 bases; unmatched junction nucleotides: 6. The germline V gene encodes CDR1 KGHSH and CDR2 LQKENI. CDR3 loop: CATRQGVTDTQYF. Here the CDR3 DNA reads TGTGCCACTCGACAGGGTGTCACAGATACGCAGTATTTT.

This clonotype was picked up many times. The chain couples TRBV5-1 to TRBJ2-3; D possibly corresponds to TRBD1 (5 bases). The CDR3 runs 15 residues. V was shortened by 0 bases and J by 2 bases, with 10 bases between the two germline ends. From germline, CDR1 is SGHRS and CDR2 YFSETQ. CDR3 bases: TGCGCCAGCAGCTTGGCAGGGATCTCCACAGATACGCAGTATTTT. It codes for CASSLAGISTDTQYF.